This T cell receptor (beta chain) was obtained from a study of cytomegalovirus exposure and HLA in healthy donors. The wider study: One earlier analysis, a look at 150 million to 200 million T cells, found fewer than 140 million unique TCR beta sequences.

PCR primers comprised 60 Vbeta and 13 Jbeta primers. Profiling relied on immunoSEQ multiplex PCR, and the TCRdb table lists in-frame clones only, not all of them. The sample has around 180,000 clones, about 80% seen once. Study findings and constraints: Reports showed the classifier diagnosing cytomegalovirus status with high specificity and sensitivity. A link between a missense DCLRE1C variant and TCR beta V- and J-gene trimming emerged from a later analysis.

Regarding this clone: Its antigen is unknown.

J was trimmed by 5 bases and V by 3 bases; bases with no gene match: 7. The CDR3 spans 15 residues. CDR1 is MNHNS and CDR2 is SASEGT in the germline V gene. Sequenced input: PBMCs. This chain links TRBV6-1 with TRBJ2-7; 10 bases line up with TRBD2. The clonotype comes from a woman in her 30s in good health and CMV-seropositive. The CDR3 DNA reads as TGTGCCAGCAGTGACCGGTCCGGGACTAGCGACGAGCAGTACTTC. Amino acid sequence: CASSDRSGTSDEQYF.